This TCR beta chain comes out of a study of beta chain features in type 1 diabetes. As for the study in general: Sorted cells, more than 95,000,000 in number, were examined across all samples.

Every bit of the isolated RNA underwent reverse transcription, so sequencing read expressed TCRB transcripts. Method: immunoSEQ multiplex PCR; TCRdb's copy keeps in-frame clones and lacks some. The sample includes 300,000 to 400,000 clones, around 12% of them seen just once. Study-wide results and caveats: Significant though moderate, a shortening of TCRB CDR3s appeared in all four CD4+ subsets of Type 1 diabetes patients. VDJ junctions from type 1 diabetes patients carried fewer insertions and larger deletions. For cells with high TCR expression, cDNA sequencing could yield over-representation.

This clone was detected only a few times. No antigen is known for it. The CDR3 loop spans 12 amino acids. Looked up from germline, CDR1 is SQVTM and CDR2 is ANQGSEA. V lost 3 bases, J lost 10 bases, and 3 bases stayed unmatched. This receptor was taken from a young man in good health. The V and J genes are TRBV29-1 and TRBJ2-1; 10 bases fit TRBD1. The specimen was naive CD4+ T cells from blood. The DNA for the CDR3 is TGCAGCGTTGAGGGGACAGGGGCAGAGCAGTTCTTC. Translating it yields CSVEGTGAEQFF.